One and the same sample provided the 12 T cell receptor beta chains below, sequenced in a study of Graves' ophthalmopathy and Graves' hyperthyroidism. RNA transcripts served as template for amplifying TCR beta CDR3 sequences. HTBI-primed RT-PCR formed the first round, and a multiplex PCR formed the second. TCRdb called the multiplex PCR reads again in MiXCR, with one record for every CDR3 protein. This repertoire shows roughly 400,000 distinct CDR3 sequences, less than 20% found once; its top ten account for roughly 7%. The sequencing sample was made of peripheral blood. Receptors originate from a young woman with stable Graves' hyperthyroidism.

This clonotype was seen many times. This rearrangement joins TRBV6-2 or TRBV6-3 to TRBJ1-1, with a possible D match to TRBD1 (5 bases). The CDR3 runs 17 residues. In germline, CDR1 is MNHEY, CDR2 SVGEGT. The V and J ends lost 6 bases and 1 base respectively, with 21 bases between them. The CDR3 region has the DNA TGTGCCAGCAGCCCACTGGACATCGGGCAGCAGAACACTGAAGCTTTCTTT. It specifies CASSPLDIGQQNTEAFF.

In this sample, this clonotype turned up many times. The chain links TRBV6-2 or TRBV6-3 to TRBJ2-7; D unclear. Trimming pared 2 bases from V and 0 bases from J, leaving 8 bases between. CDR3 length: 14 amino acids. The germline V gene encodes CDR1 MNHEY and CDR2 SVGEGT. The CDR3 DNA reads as TGTGCCAGCAGTTACATACCCCTCTCCTACGAGCAGTACTTC. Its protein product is CASSYIPLSYEQYF.

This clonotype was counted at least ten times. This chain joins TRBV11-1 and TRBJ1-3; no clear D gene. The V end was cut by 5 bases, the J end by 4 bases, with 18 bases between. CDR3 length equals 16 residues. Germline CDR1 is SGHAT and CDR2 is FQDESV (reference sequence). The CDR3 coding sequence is TGTGCCAGCAGCACCCAAAGAGTCCAATCCGGAAACACCATATATTTT. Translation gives CASSTQRVQSGNTIYF. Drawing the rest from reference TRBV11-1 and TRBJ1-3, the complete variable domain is EAEVAQSPRYKITEKSQAVAFWCDPISGHATLYWYRQILGQGPELLVQFQDESVVDDSQLPKDRFSAERLKGVDSTLKIQPAELGDSAMYLCASSTQRVQSGNTIYFGEGSWLTVV.

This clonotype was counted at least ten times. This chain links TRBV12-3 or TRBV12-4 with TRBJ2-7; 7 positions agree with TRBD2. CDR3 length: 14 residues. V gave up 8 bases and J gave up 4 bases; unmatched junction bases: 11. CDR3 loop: CASGREGSVYEQYF. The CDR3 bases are TGTGCCAGCGGCAGGGAGGGGAGCGTTTACGAGCAGTACTTC.

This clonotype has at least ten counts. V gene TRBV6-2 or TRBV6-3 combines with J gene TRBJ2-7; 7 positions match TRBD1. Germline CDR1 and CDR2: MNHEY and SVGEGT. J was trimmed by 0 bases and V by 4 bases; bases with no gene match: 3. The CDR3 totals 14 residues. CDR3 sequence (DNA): TGTGCCAGCAGTTCACAGGGGAGCTCCTACGAGCAGTACTTC. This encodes CASSSQGSSYEQYF.

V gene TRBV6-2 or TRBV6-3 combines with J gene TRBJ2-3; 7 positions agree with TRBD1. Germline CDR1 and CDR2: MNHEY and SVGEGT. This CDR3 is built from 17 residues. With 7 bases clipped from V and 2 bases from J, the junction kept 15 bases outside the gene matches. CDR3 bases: TGTGCCAGCAACCTTACGAAGACAGGGTGGATCACAGATACGCAGTATTTT. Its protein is CASNLTKTGWITDTQYF.

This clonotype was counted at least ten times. The CDR3 DNA reads TGTGCCAATCTGAATGATGTGGGCACTGAAGCTTTCTTT. This translates into CANLNDVGTEAFF. The rearrangement joins TRBV2 to TRBJ1-1; the D is unclear. Trimming removed 10 bases at V and 4 bases at J, with 16 bases between. The CDR3 runs to 13 residues. Germline assignment: CDR1 SNHLY and CDR2 FYNNEI.

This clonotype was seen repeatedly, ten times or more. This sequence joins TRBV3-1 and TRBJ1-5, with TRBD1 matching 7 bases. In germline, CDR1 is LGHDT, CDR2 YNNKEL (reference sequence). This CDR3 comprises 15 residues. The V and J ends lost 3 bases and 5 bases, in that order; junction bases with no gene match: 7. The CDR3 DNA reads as TGTGCCAGCAGCCAGGGACAGTTTTGGGATCAGCCCCAGCATTTT. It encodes CASSQGQFWDQPQHF.

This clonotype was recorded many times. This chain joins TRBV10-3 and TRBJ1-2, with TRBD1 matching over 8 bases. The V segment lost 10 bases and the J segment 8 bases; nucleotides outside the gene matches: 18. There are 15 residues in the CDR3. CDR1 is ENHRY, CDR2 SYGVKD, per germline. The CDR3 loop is CATVELRGRVQGYTF. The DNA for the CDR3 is TGTGCCACCGTGGAACTCAGGGGGCGTGTTCAGGGCTACACCTTC.

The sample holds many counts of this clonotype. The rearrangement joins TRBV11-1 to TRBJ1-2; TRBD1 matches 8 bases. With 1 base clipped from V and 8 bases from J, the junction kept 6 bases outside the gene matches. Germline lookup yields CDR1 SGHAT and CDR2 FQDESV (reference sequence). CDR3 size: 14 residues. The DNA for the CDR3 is TGTGCCAGCAGCTTAGGGTGGACAGGGATCGGCTACACCTTC. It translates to CASSLGWTGIGYTF.

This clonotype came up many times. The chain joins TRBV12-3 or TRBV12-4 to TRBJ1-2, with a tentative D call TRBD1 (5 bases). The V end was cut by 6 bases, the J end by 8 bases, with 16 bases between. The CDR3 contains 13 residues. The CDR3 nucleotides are TGTGCCAGCAGGCCGGGACCCGATGGGGGCTACACCTTC. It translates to CASRPGPDGGYTF.

CDR3 sequence reads: CSADRSPSGIASGNTIYF. For the CDR3, the DNA is TGCAGTGCTGACCGAAGCCCAAGCGGGATCGCCTCTGGAAACACCATATATTTT. This chain joins TRBV20-1 and TRBJ1-3; D remains ambiguous. The ends were cut back, 5 bases at V and 0 bases at J, with 23 bases in the middle. CDR1 is DFQATT, CDR2 SNEGSKA, per germline (reference sequence). The CDR3 covers 18 residues.